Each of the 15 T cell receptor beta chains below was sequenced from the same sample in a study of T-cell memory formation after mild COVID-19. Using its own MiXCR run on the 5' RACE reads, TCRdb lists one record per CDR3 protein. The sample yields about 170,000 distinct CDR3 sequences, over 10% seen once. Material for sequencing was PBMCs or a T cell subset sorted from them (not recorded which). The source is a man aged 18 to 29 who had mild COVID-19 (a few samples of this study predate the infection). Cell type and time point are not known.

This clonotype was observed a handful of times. Here the CDR3 DNA reads TGTGCCAGCAGTTTCTCCGGGAGTGGCGATGAGCAGTTCTTC. Its translation is CASSFSGSGDEQFF. The J gene is TRBJ2-1, the V gene TRBV12-3 or TRBV12-4; a weak D match, TRBD2 (6 bases). This CDR3 is 14 amino acids long. Trimming left V 3 bases short and J 8 bases short, with 14 bases between.

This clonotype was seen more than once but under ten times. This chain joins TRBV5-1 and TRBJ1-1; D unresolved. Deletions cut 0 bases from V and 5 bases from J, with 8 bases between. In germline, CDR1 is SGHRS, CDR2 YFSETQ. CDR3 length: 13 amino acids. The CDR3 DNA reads TGCGCCAGCAGCTTGGGGGGAGGAACTGAAGCTTTCTTT. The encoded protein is CASSLGGGTEAFF.

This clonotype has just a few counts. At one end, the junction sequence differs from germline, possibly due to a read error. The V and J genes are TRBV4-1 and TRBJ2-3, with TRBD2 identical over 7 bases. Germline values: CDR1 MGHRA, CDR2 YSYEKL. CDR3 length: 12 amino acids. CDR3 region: CASSYGEGRLDF. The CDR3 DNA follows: TGCGCCAGCAGCTACGGGGAGGGGAGGTTGGATTTT.

The CDR3 reads CSVVGRTVGAFF. CDR3 in DNA: TGCAGCGTTGTGGGACGGACCGTTGGGGCTTTCTTT. The gene calls are TRBV29-1 and TRBJ1-1; D might be TRBD1 (5 bases). The V gene lost 4 bases and the J gene lost 11 bases, with 17 bases spanning the gap. The CDR3 runs to 12 residues. Germline CDR1 is SQVTM and CDR2 is ANQGSEA.

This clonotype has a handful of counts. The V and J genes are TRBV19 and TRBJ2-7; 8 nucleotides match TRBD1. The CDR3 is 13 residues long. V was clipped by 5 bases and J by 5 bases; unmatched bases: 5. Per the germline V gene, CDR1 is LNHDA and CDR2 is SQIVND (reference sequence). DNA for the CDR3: TGTGCCAGTAGTGTGCCAGGGGGCCACGAGCAGTACTTC. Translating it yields CASSVPGGHEQYF.

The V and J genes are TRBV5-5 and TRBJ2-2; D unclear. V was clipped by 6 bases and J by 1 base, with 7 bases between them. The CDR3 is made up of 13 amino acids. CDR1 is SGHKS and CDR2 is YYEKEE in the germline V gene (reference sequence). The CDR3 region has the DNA TGTGCCAGCATCAAACAGAACACCGGGGAGCTGTTTTTT. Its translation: CASIKQNTGELFF.

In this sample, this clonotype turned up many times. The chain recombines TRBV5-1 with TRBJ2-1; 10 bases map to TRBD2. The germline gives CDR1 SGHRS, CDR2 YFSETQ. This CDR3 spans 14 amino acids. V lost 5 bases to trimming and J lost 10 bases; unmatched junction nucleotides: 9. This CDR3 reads CASRPAGGIGEQFF. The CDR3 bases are TGCGCCAGCAGACCAGCGGGGGGGATAGGGGAGCAGTTCTTC.

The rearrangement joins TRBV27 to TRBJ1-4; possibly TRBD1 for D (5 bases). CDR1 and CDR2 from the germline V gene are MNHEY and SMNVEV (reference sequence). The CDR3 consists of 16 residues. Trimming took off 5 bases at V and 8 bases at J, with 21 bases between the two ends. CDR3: CASSRARDSGREKLFF. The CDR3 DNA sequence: TGTGCCAGCAGTCGCGCGCGGGACTCCGGACGGGAAAAACTGTTTTTT.

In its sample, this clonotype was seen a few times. The CDR3 spells CASSRGGRAFYEQYF. For the CDR3, the DNA is TGCGCCAGCAGCCGGGGAGGGAGGGCTTTCTACGAGCAGTACTTC. The V call is TRBV5-1, the J call TRBJ2-7; TRBD2 matches at 7 bases. Per the germline V gene, CDR1 is SGHRS and CDR2 is YFSETQ. The CDR3 has 15 amino acids. Losses at the gene ends were 4 bases for V and 3 bases for J; bases not matched to a gene: 10.

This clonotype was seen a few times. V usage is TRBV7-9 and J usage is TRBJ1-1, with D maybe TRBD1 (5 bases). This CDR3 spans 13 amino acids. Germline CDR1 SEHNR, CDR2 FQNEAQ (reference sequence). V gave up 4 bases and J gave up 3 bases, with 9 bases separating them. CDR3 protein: CASSYSRDTEAFF. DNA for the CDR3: TGTGCCAGCAGCTACTCCAGGGACACTGAAGCTTTCTTT.

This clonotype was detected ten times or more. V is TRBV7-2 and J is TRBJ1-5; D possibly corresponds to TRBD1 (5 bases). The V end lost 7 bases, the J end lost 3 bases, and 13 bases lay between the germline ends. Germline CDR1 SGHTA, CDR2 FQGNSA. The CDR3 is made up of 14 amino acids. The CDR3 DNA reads TGTGCCAGCACTCCGGGGCAGTCCAATCAGCCCCAGCATTTT. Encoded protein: CASTPGQSNQPQHF. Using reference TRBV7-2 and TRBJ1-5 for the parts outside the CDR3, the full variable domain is GAGVSQSPSNKVTEKGKDVELRCDPISGHTALYWYRQSLGQGLEFLIYFQGNSAPDKSGLPSDRFSAERTGGSVSTLTIQRTQQEDSAVYLCASTPGQSNQPQHFGDGTRLSIL.

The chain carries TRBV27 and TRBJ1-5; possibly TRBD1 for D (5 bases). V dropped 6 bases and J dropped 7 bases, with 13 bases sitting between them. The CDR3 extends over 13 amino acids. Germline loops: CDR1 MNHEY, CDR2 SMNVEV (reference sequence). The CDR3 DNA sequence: TGTGCCAGCAGATCAGGGTGGGACCAGCCCCAGCATTTT. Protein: CASRSGWDQPQHF.

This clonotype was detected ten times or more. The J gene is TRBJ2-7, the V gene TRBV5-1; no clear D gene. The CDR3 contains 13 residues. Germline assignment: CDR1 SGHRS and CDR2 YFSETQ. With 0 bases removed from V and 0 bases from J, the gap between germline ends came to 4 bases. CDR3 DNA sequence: TGCGCCAGCAGCTTGGGCAGCTCCTACGAGCAGTACTTC. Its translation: CASSLGSSYEQYF.

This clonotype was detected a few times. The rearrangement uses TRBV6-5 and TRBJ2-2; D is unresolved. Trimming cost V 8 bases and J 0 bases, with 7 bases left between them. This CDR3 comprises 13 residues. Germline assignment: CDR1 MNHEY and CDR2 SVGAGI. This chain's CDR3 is CASHNPNTGELFF. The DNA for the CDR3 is TGTGCCAGCCACAACCCGAACACCGGGGAGCTGTTTTTT.

The CDR3 DNA sequence: TGTGCCAGCAGCTTGGCCTCAGGTTATGGCTACACCTTC. It encodes CASSLASGYGYTF. The chain joins TRBV5-4 to TRBJ1-2; D unclear. The CDR3 contains 13 residues. Germline CDR1 and CDR2: SGHNT and YYREEE (reference sequence). The V end was cut by 0 bases, the J end by 5 bases, with 8 bases between.